The 13 T cell receptor beta chains given below trace back to one sample, sequenced in a study of blood T cells in healthy people across ages. For the second PCR, which ran for 7 to 11 cycles, a sample-barcoded 5' primer and a J-beta primer mix were used. TCRdb fed the 5' RACE reads into MiXCR, producing one record per CDR3 protein. The sample consists of about 1,500,000 distinct CDR3 sequences, roughly 45% of them appearing once. Sequenced material: blood. The receptor set was obtained from a woman between 18 and 29 years old in good health.

This clonotype was counted a few times. The genes are TRBV11-2 and TRBJ2-1; no definite D call. Trimming took 4 bases from V and 0 from J, leaving 7 bases between them. The CDR3 is made up of 14 amino acids. Germline V CDR1 and CDR2: SGHAT, FQNNGV. This chain's CDR3 is CASSSYGSYNEQFF. CDR3 sequence (DNA): TGTGCCAGCAGCTCCTACGGCTCCTACAATGAGCAGTTCTTC.

The table lists this clonotype with a few counts. The chain joins TRBV6-2 or TRBV6-3 to TRBJ2-7; 8 nucleotides match TRBD1. CDR1 and CDR2 from the germline V gene are MNHEY and SVGEGT. This CDR3 has 14 amino acids. Unmatched junction bases numbered 7, after V lost 9 bases and J lost 0 bases. CDR3 DNA: TGTGCCAGTATCGGACAGGGTCTCTCCTACGAGCAGTACTTC. Translation: CASIGQGLSYEQYF.

The DNA for the CDR3 is TGTGCCAGCAGCCGCCGCGGGGGAGGGATGGATGAGCAGTTCTTC. It specifies CASSRRGGGMDEQFF. The genes are TRBV7-2 and TRBJ2-1, with TRBD2 identical over 7 bases. The CDR3 consists of 15 residues. Germline assignment: CDR1 SGHTA and CDR2 FQGNSA. The V gene end was trimmed by 5 bases and the J gene end by 8 bases; junction bases not matched to a gene: 12. The complete variable domain, with remaining parts taken from reference TRBV7-2 and TRBJ2-1, reads GAGVSQSPSNKVTEKGKDVELRCDPISGHTALYWYRQSLGQGLEFLIYFQGNSAPDKSGLPSDRFSAERTGGSVSTLTIQRTQQEDSAVYLCASSRRGGGMDEQFFGPGTRLTVL.

The V gene is TRBV6-4, the J gene TRBJ2-3, with unresolved D. CDR1 and CDR2 from the germline V gene are MRHNA and SNTAGT. CDR3 length equals 18 residues. The V end was cut by 0 bases, the J end by 3 bases, with 19 bases between. CDR3 nucleotide sequence: TGTGCCAGCAGTGACTCGACCGACACTCCTAGTTCGACAGATACGCAGTATTTT. Protein product: CASSDSTDTPSSTDTQYF.

The V and J genes are TRBV2 and TRBJ1-2; 8 bases line up with TRBD1. V shed 2 bases and J 0 bases; nucleotides not matched to a gene: 5. Germline CDR1 is SNHLY and CDR2 is FYNNEI. The CDR3 loop spans 16 amino acids. The CDR3 DNA reads TGTGCCAGCAGTGAAATGGACAGGGAGACTAACTATGGCTACACCTTC. Its translation is CASSEMDRETNYGYTF.

The V call is TRBV6-1, the J call TRBJ2-7; no reliable D call. This CDR3 has 13 amino acids. CDR1 MNHNS and CDR2 SASEGT come from the germline V gene. V was clipped by 3 bases and J by 4 bases, with 10 bases between them. The CDR3 loop is CASSERQSYEQYF. The CDR3 region has the DNA TGTGCCAGCAGTGAGCGTCAGAGTTACGAGCAGTACTTC.

The chain is built from TRBV2 and TRBJ1-5; D is undetermined. CDR3 size: 14 residues. V was cut by 2 bases and J by 6 bases, with 11 bases left in between. The germline CDR1 and CDR2 sequences are SNHLY and FYNNEI. Written as DNA, the CDR3 is TGTGCCAGCAGTGAAACGACCCTGGGTCAGCCCCAGCATTTT. Residues: CASSETTLGQPQHF.

This clonotype was found many times. The V call is TRBV12-3 or TRBV12-4, the J call TRBJ2-5, with TRBD2 matching 8 bases. The CDR3 length is 15 residues. Losses at the gene ends were 7 bases for V and 11 bases for J; bases not matched to a gene: 18. The CDR3 region has the DNA TGTGCCAGCAAACCGGGACTAGTATTCCAAGATGAGCAGTACTTC. As protein: CASKPGLVFQDEQYF.

The chain couples TRBV20-1 to TRBJ2-7, with 8 bases lining up with TRBD2. The CDR3 runs 14 residues. Germline V lookup: CDR1 DFQATT, CDR2 SNEGSKA (reference sequence). After removal of 1 base from V and 5 bases from J, the junction contained 7 bases not matched to a gene. The CDR3 DNA follows: TGCAGTGCTAGAGGGACTAGCAGGTTGAACGAGCAGTACTTC. It codes for CSARGTSRLNEQYF.

The rearrangement links TRBV20-1 to TRBJ2-1; D call uncertain. The germline V gene has CDR1 DFQATT and CDR2 SNEGSKA (reference sequence). The length of the CDR3 is 15 residues. V was trimmed by 0 bases and J by 10 bases, leaving 19 bases between them. CDR3 in amino acids: CSARDQAGYTYEQFF. DNA of the CDR3: TGCAGTGCTAGAGATCAGGCAGGCTACACCTACGAGCAGTTCTTC.

This chain uses TRBV4-1 with TRBJ2-1; D remains unclear. This CDR3 is 13 amino acids long. The V and J ends lost 3 bases and 6 bases respectively, with 9 bases between them. From germline, CDR1 is MGHRA and CDR2 YSYEKL. In DNA form, the CDR3 reads TGCGCCAGCAGCCAGTTCCCCCGCAATGAGCAGTTCTTC. Translated: CASSQFPRNEQFF.

The V and J genes are TRBV11-2 and TRBJ2-2; D is uncertain. V lost 3 bases, J lost 2 bases, and 19 bases lay in between. Germline V lookup: CDR1 SGHAT, CDR2 FQNNGV. This CDR3 is built from 18 residues. Here the CDR3 DNA reads TGTGCCAGCAGCTTTTGGTGGGGTGAAACAGCAAACACCGGGGAGCTGTTTTTT. Translating gives CASSFWWGETANTGELFF.

A word on this clonotype: One junction end disagrees with the germline gene, perhaps due to a read error. The rearrangement joins TRBV10-3 to TRBJ2-7; TRBD2 agrees at 9 bases. This CDR3 region has 16 residues. Germline CDR1 ENHRY, CDR2 SYGVKD. CDR3 region: CAISETSGTSSSEQYF. The DNA for the CDR3 is TGTGCCATCAGTGAGACCTCCGGGACTAGCTCCTCCGAGCAGTACTTC.